This T cell receptor beta chain was obtained from a study of Ad26.COV2.S vaccination and SARS-CoV-2 variants. As for the study in general: The study gave Ad26.COV2.S intramuscularly, once or twice 56 days apart.

Trimming took off 1 base at V and 4 bases at J, with 17 bases between the two ends. The CDR3 loop spans 17 amino acids. Germline V gene lookup returns CDR1 LGHNA and CDR2 YSLEER. Treatment defined: 15 to 20 received Ad26.COV2.S at low or high dose, single or two shots; about 5 received placebo; per-sample allocation not given. Day 63 after the first injection of vaccine or placebo was the sampling time. Vaccine was an Ad26 vector expressing Wuhan-strain SARS-CoV-2 spike. Concerning this clone: No antigen is known for it.

Regarding the study as a whole: Non-spike TCR breadth did not differ much between vaccine and placebo recipients.

Assay used: immunoSEQ multiplex PCR; TCRdb lists only in-frame clones, some missing. The sample shows some 400,000 clones, over 75% of them seen only once. The receptor was derived from a person between 18 and 65 years old who received the Ad26.COV2.S COVID-19 vaccine or a placebo. This specimen consisted of peripheral blood, obtained in a trial of Ad26.COV2.S vaccine versus placebo. The chain recombines TRBV4-3 with TRBJ2-1, with D perhaps being TRBD1 or TRBD2 (5 bases each). This CDR3 is CASSQGEGLNPYNEQFF. The DNA for the CDR3 is TGCGCCAGCAGCCAAGGCGAGGGGCTTAACCCTTACAATGAGCAGTTCTTC.